One and the same sample provided the 6 T cell receptor beta chains below, sequenced in a study of Graves' ophthalmopathy and Graves' hyperthyroidism. The authors amplified TCR beta CDR3 regions from RNA transcripts. HTBI primers served in a first-round RT-PCR, which a second-round multiplex PCR followed. MiXCR, run by TCRdb on the multiplex PCR reads, gives a single entry per CDR3 protein. The data contain under 250,000 distinct CDR3 sequences, 20% to 25% of them singletons. The specimen was peripheral blood. The receptor source for this set is a woman aged 50 to 60 with Graves' ophthalmopathy.

This clonotype was counted many times. The genes are TRBV12-3 or TRBV12-4 and TRBJ2-7, with 15 bases that match TRBD2. V lost 4 bases and J lost 5; bases outside the gene matches: 6. The CDR3 has 16 amino acids. CDR3 DNA: TGTGCCAGCAGTTGGGGTCGGACTAGCGGGAGGGACGAGCAGTACTTC. This codes for CASSWGRTSGRDEQYF.

This clonotype was counted only a few times. This may come from a read error, since a much larger clone is one base off. The V call is TRBV4-1, the J call TRBJ2-7; D gene ambiguous. The CDR3 has 16 amino acids. The germline V gene has CDR1 MGHRA and CDR2 YSYEKL. CDR3 DNA: TGCGACAGCAGCCCCACTCCGGCAGGACGTTCCTACGAGCAGTACTTC. It is translated as CDSSPTPAGRSYEQYF.

This clonotype has at least ten counts. The chain links TRBV12-3 or TRBV12-4 to TRBJ1-3; 7 bases match TRBD1. The V segment lost 6 bases and the J segment 0 bases; nucleotides outside the gene matches: 2. This CDR3 has 14 residues. In DNA form, the CDR3 reads TGTGCCAGCAGCGACAGGGACTCTGGAAACACCATATATTTT. Protein product: CASSDRDSGNTIYF.

At least ten counts were recorded for this clonotype. The junction does not match germline at one end; this may be a read error. The chain has TRBV7-3 and TRBJ1-6; a weak D match, TRBD1 (6 bases). In germline, CDR1 is SGHTA, CDR2 FQGTGA. This CDR3 is 13 amino acids long. CDR3 region: CASRLDRYSPLHF. CDR3 sequence (DNA): TGTGCCAGCCGCTTGGACAGATATTCACCCCTCCACTTT.

This clonotype appeared a single time. A read error is possible here, since a much larger clone lies one base away. V gene TRBV7-8 combines with J gene TRBJ1-6; perhaps TRBD1 as D (6 bases). CDR1 is SGHVS and CDR2 is FQNEAQ in the germline V gene. The CDR3 loop spans 14 amino acids. The CDR3 protein is CASSSPRTVLPHHF. The CDR3 DNA is TGTGCCAGCAGCTCACCTCGGACAGTTTTACCCCACCACTTT. Variable domain in full (rest from reference TRBV7-8 and TRBJ1-6): GAGVSQSPRYKVAKRGQDVALRCDPISGHVSLFWYQQALGQGPEFLTYFQNEAQLDKSGLPSDRFFAERPEGSVSTLKIQRTQQEDSAVYLCASSSPRTVLPHHFGNGTRLTVT.

In this sample, this clonotype turned up many times. This chain links TRBV20-1 with TRBJ2-7; 9 bases align to TRBD2. Unmatched junction bases numbered 9, after V lost 5 bases and J lost 4 bases. Germline-derived CDR1 and CDR2 are DFQATT and SNEGSKA (reference sequence). The CDR3 is 14 residues long. This chain's CDR3 is CSASKAGGSYEQYF. CDR3 nucleotide sequence: TGCAGTGCTTCCAAAGCGGGAGGATCATACGAGCAGTACTTC.